This T cell receptor (beta chain) was sequenced in a study of OX40 agonist ivuxolimab in advanced cancers. About the study as a whole: Ivuxolimab was a fully human IgG2 agonistic monoclonal antibody targeting the costimulatory receptor OX40 (CD134). Intravenous ivuxolimab was administered to patients every 2 weeks at six dose levels: 0.01, 0.1, 0.3, 1.5, 3 and 10 mg/kg. Among the approximately 50 dose-escalation patients, around 19 had hepatocellular carcinoma, some 15 melanoma, 9 renal cell carcinoma and 9 head and neck cancer. In the dose-escalation cohort, more than 80% of patients were male, and the mean age was around 60 years with a range of about 20 to 80. Patients were allowed to have had prior anti-PD-1, anti-PD-L1 or anti-CTLA-4 therapy, and more than 30% of the dose-escalation patients had previously received checkpoint inhibitors. Partial responses occurred in three dose-escalation patients: two with cutaneous melanoma and one with hepatocellular carcinoma. The purpose of peripheral TCRbeta sequencing was to test whether ivuxolimab changed TCR sequence diversity and led to clonal T-cell expansion. The paper covers the monotherapy dose-escalation part of the phase I ivuxolimab trial, which included N of about 50 patients. On the study overall, not on this receptor specifically: Low levels of normalized T-cell clonal expansion were also seen in some patients who did not respond. The antigen specificity of the clonally expanded peripheral T cells was not determined. In partial responders in the 0.1-3.0 mg/kg groups, normalized peripheral clonal expansion was found to be among the lowest, especially among CD8+ T cells. Clonal expansion of both CD4+ and CD8+ blood T cells was observed from baseline to week 6 at doses 0.1 to 3.0 mg/kg. On average, CD8+ T cells showed more expanded clones than CD4+ T cells after ivuxolimab.

To sequence the TCRbeta CDR3 region, genomic DNA was isolated from the sorted cells. TCRbeta CDR3 regions were sequenced using the immunoSEQ Assay. The clones in this table, taken by TCRdb from immuneACCESS, are in-frame only. Not every clone is retained; where verified, under half of the shortfall comes from an unresolved V gene, and the cause of the rest is unknown. The sample table contains around 140,000 clones; only one count was recorded for 90% of them. The biggest ten clones account for around 1% of the sample. The trim is 6 bases for V and 5 bases for J, with a gap of 5 bases between the germline ends. The CDR1 and CDR2 encoded by the germline V gene (reference sequence) are WNHNN and SYGVQD. CDR3 length: 11 amino acids, cysteine to phenylalanine. Of all the DNA, just the CDR3 is kept, 33 bases in frame from base 1. The trial excluded patients who had a history of autoimmune disease or who were on systemic immunosuppression. In every dose cohort, peripheral blood was drawn for TCR sequencing at baseline, cycle 4 day 1, and cycle 7 day 1. Samples were obtained from an open-label, multicenter, first-in-human phase I dose-escalation trial of ivuxolimab. Adults with locally advanced or metastatic melanoma, renal cell, hepatocellular, or head and neck squamous cell carcinoma were enrolled in the trial. Before TCR sequencing, CD4+ T cells and CD8+ T cells from peripheral blood were sorted into separate populations.

Only a few counts were recorded for this clone. Its antigen is unknown. No clone much larger than this one lies a single base away; base qualities are absent. This specimen consisted of CD4+ or CD8+ T cells sorted from blood, obtained in a trial of the OX40 agonist ivuxolimab. This receptor was identified in an adult with an advanced solid tumor such as melanoma, head and neck, liver or kidney cancer. The receptor chain draws on TRBV10-1 and TRBJ1-5, with the D gene not confidently named. Here is the DNA: TGCGCCAGCAGGGTTCATCAGCCCCAGCATTTT. It codes for CASRVHQPQHF.